This TCR beta chain was recovered during a study of CD8 T cells in ankylosing spondylitis (TCRdb year 2017). Describing the broader study: T cell receptor beta repertoires were profiled in healthy donors and ankylosing spondylitis patients so that disease-linked TCR variants could be found. The full study cohort was made up of 25 to 30 ankylosing spondylitis patients and about a hundred healthy donors. Peripheral blood was sampled, and synovial fluid was also collected from ankylosing spondylitis patients.

Sequencing was carried out with an Illumina HiSeq 2500. Quantitative 5'-RACE with molecular barcodes was used to prepare TCR beta libraries. The paper's processing steps were these. To identify disease-linked TCR variants, a new computational method was used, one built on a probabilistic model of VDJ rearrangement. Clones were called with MiXCR by TCRdb after fastp trimmed the public reads at Q25, and only in-frame beta chains were retained. Each entry is one CDR3 protein sequence, shown with its most common DNA and genes. TCRdb's processing, not the authors' own work, is the source of the V and J calls. The sample has 800,000 to 900,000 distinct CDR3 sequences on record, about 12% of them singletons. More than 0.5% of the sample rests with the top ten. Overall study results and their limits: Some motif variants had previously been reported in the synovial fluid and blood of reactive arthritis patients, which suggests shared mechanisms of disease initiation. Blood from ankylosing spondylitis patients appeared to be characterized by a TCR beta motif composed of eight highly homologous amino acid variants. The disease-linked clones were reported to be significantly enriched in matched synovial fluid samples from ankylosing spondylitis patients. A CD8+ phenotype was shown by the disease-linked clones, which were found at relatively low frequencies in peripheral blood.

This clonotype appeared many times. What antigen it recognizes has not been identified. No qualities accompany the bases; no much larger clone lies one base away. The receptor's source is a male donor with ankylosing spondylitis. Sequencing was performed on blood, either unsorted or a sorted T cell fraction (not recorded which).

The CDR3 loop reads CSVGIRQGLSEQFF. In nucleotide form, the sequence is TGCAGCGTTGGAATCCGGCAGGGCCTGAGTGAGCAGTTCTTC. Rearrangement joined TRBV29-1 to TRBJ2-1; a tentative D call is TRBD1 (5 bases match). Inclusive of the bounding cysteine and phenylalanine, the CDR3 is 14 residues long. Only the CDR3 region is kept as DNA, spanning 42 bases read in frame from base 1. The germline V gene encodes CDR1 SQVTM and CDR2 ANQGSEA. Relative to germline, V is 4 bases shorter and J is 9 bases shorter, with 19 bases between their ends.